This T cell receptor (beta chain) was recovered during a study of blood T cells in healthy people across ages. Study conclusions and caveats: Strong correlation linked observed beta diversity and percent naive T cells. Diversity was estimated from one million T cells, and these estimates were considered underestimates.

With respect to this clonotype: Its antigen is still unknown.

Per-sample PBMC isolation yielded at least 7 million cells. Through a sample-barcoded 5' primer and a J-beta primer mix, a second PCR was run for about 6 to 12 cycles. TCRdb redid the calling of the 5' RACE reads with MiXCR, one entry per CDR3 protein. The sample lists 1,300,000 or so distinct CDR3 sequences, approximately 59% seen once, with 6.7% in the top ten. This CDR3 spans 12 amino acids. The sequenced sample was blood. V usage is TRBV12-3 or TRBV12-4 and J usage is TRBJ2-7; tentative D call: TRBD2 (5 bases). The J call may be faulty, since TRBJ2-5 better matches the DNA end. The receptor was isolated from a man aged 18-30 years in good health. The CDR3 loop is CASGWTGGTQYF. For the CDR3, the DNA is TGTGCCAGCGGATGGACCGGAGGGACCCAGTACTTC.